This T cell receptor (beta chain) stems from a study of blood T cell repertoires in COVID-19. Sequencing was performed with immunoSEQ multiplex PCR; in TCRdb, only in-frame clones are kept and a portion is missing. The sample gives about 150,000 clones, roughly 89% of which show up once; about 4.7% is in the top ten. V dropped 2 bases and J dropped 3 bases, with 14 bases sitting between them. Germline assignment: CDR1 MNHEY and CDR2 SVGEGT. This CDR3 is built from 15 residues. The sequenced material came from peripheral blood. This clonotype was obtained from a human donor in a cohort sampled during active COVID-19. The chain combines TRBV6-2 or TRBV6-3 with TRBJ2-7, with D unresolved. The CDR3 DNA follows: TGTGCCAGCAGTTACAGGCCAGGTGGATACTACGAGCAGTACTTC. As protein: CASSYRPGGYYEQYF.